This T cell receptor beta chain was recovered during a study of blood T cell repertoires in COVID-19. Background on the study: Material from acute and convalescent COVID-19 was sourced from the United States, Italy and Spain. T cells, B-cell-depleted T cells, or PBMCs supplied cDNA or gDNA.

In the original workflow: Nucleated cell counts were estimated from reference gene primer amplification. Measured with immunoSEQ multiplex PCR; TCRdb has only the in-frame clones, and not every one. V and J calls and clone size are copied from that table; D and trimming were computed from the DNA. The table records fewer than 250,000 clones, 75% to 85% of them present only once. Trimming at V came to 10 bases and at J to 6 bases, leaving 8 bases not matched to a gene. The V gene's germline CDR1 is SGHRS and CDR2 YFSETQ. The CDR3 spans 13 residues. In this sample, this clone turned up a few times. The rearrangement joins TRBV5-1 to TRBJ1-4, with 8 bases that match TRBD1. The sample taken for sequencing was peripheral blood. The source is a human donor in a cohort sampled during active COVID-19. CDR3 amino acids: CAEATGGDEKLFF. CDR3 nucleotide sequence: TGCGCCGAGGCTACAGGGGGGGATGAAAAACTGTTTTTT.